This TCR beta chain was identified during a study of T cells in Graves' hyperthyroidism and ophthalmopathy. Study findings and constraints: Blood also held most thyroid clonotypes expanded beyond 0.001.

Amplification yielded TCR beta CDR3 regions, with RNA transcripts as the source. The HTBI set primed first-round TCR CDR3 RT-PCR. MiXCR was run by TCRdb on the multiplex PCR reads, yielding one entry per CDR3 protein. The table includes around 620,000 distinct CDR3 sequences, around 15% detected once. This clonotype was counted at least ten times. The antigen is not known. Trimming shortened V by 8 bases and J by 1 base, and 11 bases separated the two germline ends. This CDR3 is built from 13 residues. The germline gives CDR1 MNHNS, CDR2 SASEGT. The study based diagnoses on clinical symptoms, serum thyroxine and TRAb, thyroid ultrasound and orbital computed tomography.

This chain links TRBV6-1 with TRBJ2-5, with D tentatively TRBD2 (6 bases). The sequence was collected from a woman aged 25 to 39 with Graves' hyperthyroidism. Sequencing input: blood. CDR3 sequence (DNA): TGTGCCAGCGGGCTAGCGAGCCAAGAGACCCAGTACTTC. Protein sequence: CASGLASQETQYF.